This T cell receptor (beta chain) originates from a study of cytomegalovirus exposure and HLA in healthy donors. Use of 60 Vbeta and 13 Jbeta primers characterized the PCR. This table comes from immunoSEQ multiplex PCR, and its TCRdb copy is limited to in-frame clones, with some not included. Of approximately 150,000 clones in the sample, roughly three quarters are singletons; the top ten hold 9.5% to 10%. V was trimmed by 0 bases and J by 9 bases, leaving 8 bases between them. Looked up from germline, CDR1 is MNHEY and CDR2 is SVGAGI. The CDR3 covers 13 residues. The sample comprised PBMCs. The chain combines TRBV6-5 with TRBJ2-2; D is undetermined. This receptor was obtained from a man aged 18-30 years in good health and CMV-seropositive. CDR3 residues: CASSYSSLRELFF. Written as DNA, the CDR3 is TGTGCCAGCAGTTACTCGAGTCTCCGGGAGCTGTTTTTT.